One sample yielded the 26 T cell receptor beta chains listed below, sequenced in a study of molecular identifiers for immune sequencing clone quantification. TCRdb processed the PCR reads anew with MiXCR; each CDR3 protein has one entry. The table lists fewer than 100,000 distinct CDR3 sequences, under 25% of them singletons. The sequenced material came from naive CD8+ T cells from blood, with Jurkat cell RNA spiked in. The subset here: FACS-sorted CD8+CD4-CCR7+CD45RA+ naive T cells. Source of these receptors: a human donor in good health. Some libraries in this study had Jurkat cell RNA spiked in.

Only a few counts were recorded for this clonotype. This sequence joins TRBV18 and TRBJ2-1, with 12 bases lining up with TRBD2. Germline CDR1 reads KGHSH; CDR2 reads LQKENI. The CDR3 has 16 amino acids. After removal of 6 bases from V and 3 bases from J, the junction contained 6 bases not matched to a gene. The CDR3 coding sequence is TGTGCCAGCTCGCCGACTAGCGGGGGAATCTACAATGAGCAGTTCTTC. It is translated as CASSPTSGGIYNEQFF.

This clonotype was found a few times. The V gene is TRBV30, the J gene TRBJ2-7; TRBD1 matches 10 bases. With 3 bases clipped from V and 3 bases from J, the junction kept 2 bases outside the gene matches. The CDR3 spans 13 residues. CDR1 and CDR2 from the germline V gene are GTSNPN and SVGIG (reference sequence). CDR3 residues: CAWRGTGDYEQYF. The CDR3 nucleotides are TGTGCCTGGAGGGGGACAGGGGACTACGAGCAGTACTTC. The entire variable domain, with the rest obtained from reference TRBV30 and TRBJ2-7, is as follows: SQTIHQWPATLVQPVGSPLSLECTVEGTSNPNLYWYRQAAGRGLQLLFYSVGIGQISSEVPQNLSASRPQDRQFILSSKKLLLSDSGFYLCAWRGTGDYEQYFGPGTRLTVT.

A word on this clonotype: A much larger clone differs from this one at a single base, so this may be a read error. The V and J genes are TRBV30 and TRBJ1-5; D may be TRBD1 (5 bases). Between the trimmed V and J ends, which lost 1 base and 2 bases, there was a span of 12 bases. The CDR3 consists of 15 residues. Germline-derived CDR1 and CDR2 are GTSNPN and SVGIG (reference sequence). The CDR3 sequence is CAWSARGYGNQPQHF. CDR3 bases: TGTGCCTGGAGTGCACGGGGGTACGGCAATCAGCCCCAGCATTTT.

The table lists this clonotype with many counts. V usage is TRBV6-2 or TRBV6-3 and J usage is TRBJ2-3, with 7 bases lining up with TRBD2. V dropped 6 bases and J dropped 0; count of bases not matched to a gene: 9. This CDR3 is built from 16 residues. Germline V lookup: CDR1 MNHEY, CDR2 SVGEGT. As DNA, the CDR3 is TGTGCCAGCAGGAGGCTAGCGGCCATAAGCACAGATACGCAGTATTTT. Protein sequence: CASRRLAAISTDTQYF.

This clonotype was recorded many times. This chain links TRBV12-5 with TRBJ2-3; 7 bases line up with TRBD2. V gave up 0 bases and J gave up 2 bases; unmatched junction bases: 8. CDR1 LGHNT and CDR2 FRNRAP come from the germline V gene. The CDR3 has 17 amino acids. The CDR3 bases are TGTGCTAGTGGTTTGGTAGCAGGGAGGGGTGTCACAGATACGCAGTATTTT. Protein sequence: CASGLVAGRGVTDTQYF.

This clonotype was counted at least ten times. The V and J genes are TRBV12-3 or TRBV12-4 and TRBJ2-3; 9 nucleotides match TRBD2. J lost 2 bases, V lost 6 bases, and 9 bases had no gene match. The CDR3 runs to 16 residues. In DNA form, the CDR3 reads TGTGCCAGCAGCCCCCTCCTAGCGGGGCCCACAGATACGCAGTATTTT. This translates into CASSPLLAGPTDTQYF.

Ten or more counts support this clonotype. This chain links TRBV2 with TRBJ1-1, with a tentative D call TRBD1 (5 bases). Germline V gives CDR1 SNHLY, CDR2 FYNNEI. The CDR3 totals 16 residues. V was shortened by 6 bases and J by 1 base, with 18 bases between the two germline ends. CDR3 in amino acids: CASRSGRAASNTEAFF. The CDR3 nucleotides are TGTGCCAGCAGGTCGGGCAGGGCAGCGTCGAACACTGAAGCTTTCTTT.

This clonotype was detected ten times or more. The rearrangement joins TRBV20-1 to TRBJ2-7, with a possible D match to TRBD2 (6 bases). V was cut by 0 bases and J by 0 bases, with 12 bases left in between. There are 15 residues in the CDR3. CDR1 and CDR2 (germline): DFQATT, SNEGSKA (reference sequence). The CDR3 nucleotides read TGCAGTGCTAGAGATGGGGCTAGCGCCTCCTACGAGCAGTACTTC. Protein: CSARDGASASYEQYF.

This clonotype has ten or more counts. The chain carries TRBV29-1 and TRBJ2-7; D not resolved. CDR1 is SQVTM, CDR2 ANQGSEA, per germline. Trimming took off 6 bases at V and 3 bases at J, with 9 bases between the two ends. This CDR3 spans 11 amino acids. CDR3 sequence (DNA): TGCAGCGTATCGGCGGACTACGAGCAGTACTTC. As protein: CSVSADYEQYF.

In regard to this clonotype: A clone one base away is much larger, so this may be a read error. This chain joins TRBV21-1 and TRBJ2-7; the table's D call of TRBD1 was not tested on the DNA. TRBV21-1 is classified as a pseudogene. The CDR3 consists of 17 residues. The CDR3 nucleotides read TGTTCCAGCAGCCCCCCCAAGAGGAGCGACAGCTCCTACGAGCAGTACTTC. It is translated as CSSSPPKRSDSSYEQYF.

As to this clonotype: A clone one base away is much larger, so this may be a read error. The V gene is TRBV6-5, the J gene TRBJ2-3, with TRBD2 matching 7 bases. The V gene's germline CDR1 is MNHEY and CDR2 SVGAGI. The CDR3 loop spans 15 amino acids. CDR3: CASSPAGVVTGTQYF. CDR3 DNA: TGTGCCAGCAGCCCCGCGGGGGTAGTTACAGGTACGCAGTATTTT.

The chain couples TRBV14 to TRBJ2-1; tentatively, D is TRBD2 (6 bases). V was trimmed by 5 bases and J by 9 bases, leaving 11 bases between them. The CDR3 consists of 12 residues. Germline assignment: CDR1 SGHDN and CDR2 FVKESK. In DNA, the CDR3 is TGTGCCAGCAGCTTGAACGGGGGTGAGCAGTTCTTC. Translated: CASSLNGGEQFF.

This sequence joins TRBV27 and TRBJ2-7, with unresolved D. V lost 7 bases, J lost 0 bases, and 10 bases lay in between. Per germline, CDR1 MNHEY and CDR2 SMNVEV (reference sequence). The CDR3 spans 13 residues. The CDR3 is CASNSPGSYEQYF. CDR3 nucleotide sequence: TGTGCCAGCAATTCCCCCGGCTCCTACGAGCAGTACTTC.

Only a few counts were recorded for this clonotype. The chain joins TRBV27 to TRBJ1-1, with D perhaps TRBD1 (6 bases). The CDR3 extends over 12 amino acids. Germline CDR1 is MNHEY and CDR2 is SMNVEV (reference sequence). Trimming stripped 7 bases from V and 4 bases from J, with 10 bases between. DNA of the CDR3: TGTGCCAGCAATTCACAGGGCACTGAAGCTTTCTTT. This translates into CASNSQGTEAFF.

Ten or more counts support this clonotype. The chain uses TRBV29-1 and TRBJ2-5; 9 bases are a match to TRBD2. The CDR3 is 15 amino acids. V was pared by 0 bases and J by 5 bases, with 7 bases of the junction left unmatched. Per germline, CDR1 SQVTM and CDR2 ANQGSEA. CDR3 bases: TGCAGCGTTGAAGAGGTTAGCGGGAGTGTTGAGACCCAGTACTTC. This gives the protein CSVEEVSGSVETQYF.

Many counts were recorded for this clonotype. The chain links TRBV29-1 to TRBJ2-7; a weak D match, TRBD1 (5 bases). The CDR3 contains 14 residues. Germline V gene lookup returns CDR1 SQVTM and CDR2 ANQGSEA. Trimming stripped 0 bases from V and 2 bases from J, with 11 bases between. The CDR3 spells CSVEEGPGPYEQYF. The CDR3 DNA follows: TGCAGCGTTGAAGAGGGTCCAGGGCCCTACGAGCAGTACTTC.

The chain recombines TRBV20-1 with TRBJ2-2, with 10 bases identical to TRBD2. The CDR3 is made up of 20 amino acids. CDR1 is DFQATT, CDR2 SNEGSKA, per germline (reference sequence). J gave up 6 bases and V 0 bases, and 19 bases lay outside the gene matches. CDR3 region: CSARDWAASGRPGLAGELFF. Here the CDR3 DNA reads TGCAGTGCTAGAGATTGGGCGGCTAGCGGGAGACCTGGGCTAGCCGGGGAGCTGTTTTTT.

V gene TRBV3-1 combines with J gene TRBJ1-5; D is ambiguous. Trimming removed 1 base from V and 0 bases from J, with 13 bases in between. Per germline, CDR1 LGHDT and CDR2 YNNKEL (reference sequence). This CDR3 has 17 residues. In nucleotides, the CDR3 is TGTGCCAGCAGCCAAGGGCTCAGCGACTTTAGCAATCAGCCCCAGCATTTT. This translates into CASSQGLSDFSNQPQHF.

This clonotype has at least ten counts. The gene calls are TRBV7-9 and TRBJ2-6; TRBD2 might be the D (6 bases). CDR1 SEHNR and CDR2 FQNEAQ come from the germline V gene (reference sequence). With 6 bases removed from V and 0 bases from J, the gap between germline ends came to 18 bases. The CDR3 has 18 residues. This CDR3 is CASRNNRDGGSGANVLTF. CDR3 coding DNA: TGTGCCAGCAGGAATAACCGGGACGGGGGCTCTGGGGCCAACGTCCTGACTTTC.

This clonotype has ten or more counts. This chain joins TRBV13 and TRBJ2-5; TRBD1 aligns across 7 bases. V lost 3 bases to trimming and J lost 4 bases; unmatched junction nucleotides: 2. The CDR3 is made up of 13 amino acids. The germline CDR1 and CDR2 sequences are PRHDT and FYEKMQ (reference sequence). The CDR3 spells CASSFPGGETQYF. DNA for the CDR3: TGTGCCAGCAGCTTTCCAGGGGGAGAGACCCAGTACTTC. Together with reference TRBV13 and TRBJ2-5, the CDR3 gives the full variable domain: AAGVIQSPRHLIKEKRETATLKCYPIPRHDTVYWYQQGPGQDPQFLISFYEKMQSDKGSIPDRFSAQQFSDYHSELNMSSLELGDSALYFCASSFPGGETQYFGPGTRLLVL.

This clonotype occurred a few times. The rearrangement uses TRBV20-1 and TRBJ2-7; the D is unclear. CDR1 DFQATT and CDR2 SNEGSKA come from the germline V gene (reference sequence). This CDR3 is built from 14 residues. V was clipped by 1 base and J by 0 bases, with 10 bases between them. CDR3 sequence (DNA): TGCAGTGCTAGAGCACAAACCCCCTCCTACGAGCAGTACTTC. This translates into CSARAQTPSYEQYF.

V is TRBV30 and J is TRBJ1-4, with no clear D. V gave up 2 bases and J gave up 6 bases, with 10 bases separating them. This CDR3 is 13 amino acids long. The V gene's germline CDR1 is GTSNPN and CDR2 SVGIG (reference sequence). This CDR3 reads CAWSWSYDEKLFF. The CDR3 DNA is TGTGCCTGGAGTTGGAGTTATGATGAAAAACTGTTTTTT.

This clonotype has a count of ten or more. This chain links TRBV14 with TRBJ2-3, with 11 nucleotides matching TRBD1. V dropped 4 bases and J dropped 4; count of bases not matched to a gene: 10. Germline CDR1 is SGHDN and CDR2 is FVKESK. The CDR3 length is 17 residues. CDR3 in amino acids: CASSLSAGQGVSDTQYF. CDR3 nucleotide sequence: TGTGCCAGCAGCCTGAGCGCGGGACAGGGGGTATCAGATACGCAGTATTTT.

This clonotype was detected only a few times. J is TRBJ2-1 and V is TRBV4-2; TRBD2 agrees at 10 bases. J lost 9 bases, V lost 4 bases, and 9 bases had no gene match. CDR1 and CDR2 (germline): LGHNA, YNFKEQ. The CDR3 totals 15 residues. Here the CDR3 DNA reads TGTGCCAGCAGCCCGGGGCTAGCGGGAGTTGGTGAGCAGTTCTTC. Translated: CASSPGLAGVGEQFF.

This clonotype came up many times. The chain combines TRBV4-3 with TRBJ2-7, with 7 bases identical to TRBD1. Germline CDR1 LGHNA, CDR2 YSLEER. This CDR3 spans 16 amino acids. With V trimmed by 0 bases and J by 0 bases, 5 bases remained unmatched. CDR3 residues: CASSQDRTGSSYEQYF. The DNA of the CDR3 is TGCGCCAGCAGCCAAGATAGGACAGGAAGCTCCTACGAGCAGTACTTC.

This clonotype was picked up many times. The rearrangement links TRBV30 to TRBJ2-7; D might be TRBD2 (5 bases). The CDR3 length is 15 residues. Germline-derived CDR1 and CDR2 are GTSNPN and SVGIG (reference sequence). Deletions cut 4 bases from V and 4 bases from J, with 20 bases between. The CDR3 nucleotides read TGTGCCTGGAACCTAGGGAGCGTAGGTGGGTACGAGCAGTACTTC. This codes for CAWNLGSVGGYEQYF. The variable domain in full, completed from reference TRBV30 and TRBJ2-7, reads SQTIHQWPATLVQPVGSPLSLECTVEGTSNPNLYWYRQAAGRGLQLLFYSVGIGQISSEVPQNLSASRPQDRQFILSSKKLLLSDSGFYLCAWNLGSVGGYEQYFGPGTRLTVT.